The next 32 T cell receptor beta chains were all read from a single sample in a study of cytomegalovirus exposure and HLA in healthy donors (dated by TCRdb to about 2017). The library was generated by the immunoSEQ multiplex PCR assay. For the multiplex PCR, a mixture combining 60 forward primers for TCR Vbeta segments and 13 reverse primers for TCR Jbeta segments was used. TCRdb took this table from immuneACCESS and kept in-frame rearrangements with V and J called. Such tables lack part of the clones; where checked against another copy, unresolved V genes explain under half of the gap, and the rest is unexplained. Counted in this sample were about 98,000 clones; roughly 70% of them appeared once. Roughly 2.5% of the sample is taken by the ten largest. The sequenced sample consisted of PBMCs. These receptors all stem from a man aged 50 or older in good health and CMV-seronegative.

The rearrangement uses TRBV7-2 and TRBJ2-7, with 16 nucleotides matching TRBD2. Trimming took 0 bases from V and 2 from J; bases not matched to a gene: 1. The germline V gene has CDR1 SGHTA and CDR2 FQGNSA. This CDR3 is 17 amino acids long. The CDR3 is CASSLAGTSGGAYEQYF. For the CDR3, the DNA is TGTGCCAGCAGCTTAGCGGGGACTAGCGGGGGGGCCTACGAGCAGTACTTC.

The V gene is TRBV11-2, the J gene TRBJ1-5; 10 positions agree with TRBD1. Trimming cost V 5 bases and J 3 bases; bases outside gene matches: 16. This CDR3 has 19 amino acids. In germline, CDR1 is SGHAT, CDR2 FQNNGV. CDR3 nucleotides: TGTGCCAGCAGCCCCGACCGGGACAGGGGTGTGAGGGACAATCAGCCCCAGCATTTT. As protein: CASSPDRDRGVRDNQPQHF.

The CDR3 is CASSPRPSRQETQYF. DNA of the CDR3: TGTGCCAGCAGCCCTAGACCCTCGCGCCAAGAGACCCAGTACTTC. The genes are TRBV6-5 and TRBJ2-5, with D uncertain. Trimming took 6 bases from V and 1 from J, leaving 15 bases between them. This CDR3 has 15 residues. Germline CDR1 is MNHEY and CDR2 is SVGAGI.

The V gene is TRBV30, the J gene TRBJ2-6; 7 bases map to TRBD1. The CDR3 loop spans 13 amino acids. The germline V gene has CDR1 GTSNPN and CDR2 SVGIG (reference sequence). The ends lost 1 base at V and 13 bases at J; junction bases unmatched: 7. This chain's CDR3 is CAWSAVQGWVLTF. In DNA, the CDR3 is TGTGCCTGGAGTGCTGTACAGGGGTGGGTCCTGACTTTC.

The chain uses TRBV29-1 and TRBJ1-2; 7 nucleotides match TRBD1. J gave up 0 bases and V 7 bases, and 8 bases lay outside the gene matches. CDR1 and CDR2 (germline): SQVTM, ANQGSEA. The CDR3 loop spans 14 amino acids. This chain's CDR3 is CSGRGTAPNYGYTF. The CDR3 DNA follows: TGCAGCGGACGGGGGACAGCTCCTAACTATGGCTACACCTTC.

This clone was seen a handful of times. The chain employs TRBV9 and TRBJ1-6; no clear D gene. V was clipped by 4 bases and J by 7 bases, with 21 bases between them. The CDR3 consists of 17 residues. Looked up from germline, CDR1 is SGDLS and CDR2 is YYNGEE. The CDR3 DNA is TGTGCCAGCAGCCCATTCGGGAGGGCCTCGGGAAATTCACCCCTCCACTTT. It encodes CASSPFGRASGNSPLHF.

A few counts support this clone. The chain uses TRBV7-2 and TRBJ2-7; TRBD1 matches at 8 bases. The CDR3 has 14 residues. The V gene's germline CDR1 is SGHTA and CDR2 FQGNSA. V trimming: 5 bases; J trimming: 1 base; junction bases outside the gene matches: 4. CDR3: CASSHRQGSYEQYF. DNA of the CDR3: TGTGCCAGCAGCCACCGACAGGGGTCCTACGAGCAGTACTTC.

The rearrangement uses TRBV5-6 and TRBJ1-2; no firm D call. The CDR3 length is 13 residues. Trimming cost V 1 base and J 1 base, with 5 bases left between them. The germline gives CDR1 SGHDT, CDR2 YYEEEE. The CDR3 DNA is TGTGCCAGCAGCTTGCGGGGTAACTATGGCTACACCTTC. This codes for CASSLRGNYGYTF.

This chain uses TRBV7-2 with TRBJ2-1; 7 bases map to TRBD2. The CDR3 is 17 residues long. V lost 5 bases, J lost 5 bases, and 15 bases stayed unmatched. Germline assignment: CDR1 SGHTA and CDR2 FQGNSA. The CDR3: CASSPRRIAGVNNEQFF. The DNA for the CDR3 is TGTGCCAGCAGCCCCCGCAGAATTGCGGGGGTCAACAATGAGCAGTTCTTC. Supplemented by reference TRBV7-2 and TRBJ2-1, the full variable domain reads GAGVSQSPSNKVTEKGKDVELRCDPISGHTALYWYRQSLGQGLEFLIYFQGNSAPDKSGLPSDRFSAERTGGSVSTLTIQRTQQEDSAVYLCASSPRRIAGVNNEQFFGPGTRLTVL.

This rearrangement joins TRBV28 to TRBJ2-1; a weak D match, TRBD2 (9 bases). There are 16 residues in the CDR3. With 6 bases removed from V and 9 bases from J, the gap between germline ends came to 24 bases. In germline, CDR1 is MDHEN, CDR2 SYDVKM. In nucleotides, the CDR3 is TGTGCCAGCAGCTCCCCCAGGGGGCGGGGGGGCCGTGAGCAGTTCTTC. It codes for CASSSPRGRGGREQFF.

The CDR3 loop is CASSLLGTSGGFYEQYF. In nucleotides, the CDR3 is TGTGCCAGCAGCTTGTTAGGGACTAGCGGGGGTTTCTACGAGCAGTACTTC. The V call is TRBV5-6, the J call TRBJ2-7; 14 bases are shared with TRBD2. Germline trimming cut 1 base from V and 3 bases from J; bases unmatched to any gene: 6. Germline V gives CDR1 SGHDT, CDR2 YYEEEE. The CDR3 consists of 17 residues.

J is TRBJ2-6 and V is TRBV7-9, with 9 bases that match TRBD1. Trimming removed 5 bases from V and 1 base from J; junction bases left unmatched: 3. The CDR3 consists of 16 residues. Looked up from germline, CDR1 is SEHNR and CDR2 is FQNEAQ (reference sequence). The CDR3 nucleotides read TGTGCCAGCAGCCCGGACAGGGGATCTGGGGCCAACGTCCTGACTTTC. This codes for CASSPDRGSGANVLTF.

This clone was seen a handful of times. The CDR3 loop reads CASSPVTSGGGEQYF. The CDR3 DNA is TGCGCCAGCAGCCCGGTGACTAGCGGGGGAGGAGAGCAGTACTTC. The gene calls are TRBV5-1 and TRBJ2-7; TRBD2 matches at 12 bases. J lost 7 bases, V lost 4 bases, and 9 bases had no gene match. Germline values: CDR1 SGHRS, CDR2 YFSETQ. The CDR3 covers 15 residues.

This clone has only a few counts. V gene TRBV2 combines with J gene TRBJ1-2, with a possible D match to TRBD1 (6 bases). V was shortened by 7 bases and J by 8 bases, with 23 bases between the two germline ends. Germline V gene lookup returns CDR1 SNHLY and CDR2 FYNNEI. This CDR3 contains 15 residues. CDR3 coding DNA: TGTGCCAGCACCAGGGGTCTAAAACAGAGTGGGGGCTACACCTTC. Translating gives CASTRGLKQSGGYTF.

The chain is built from TRBV5-1 and TRBJ2-3; 10 positions match TRBD2. The J segment lost 4 bases and the V segment lost 0 bases, leaving 5 bases of the junction unmatched. Germline V gene data show CDR1 as SGHRS and CDR2 as YFSETQ. The CDR3 length is 16 residues. CDR3 protein: CASSLGAGGPADTQYF. The CDR3 DNA reads TGCGCCAGCAGCTTGGGAGCGGGGGGGCCCGCAGATACGCAGTATTTT.

This clone occurred a few times. The sample contains more than one DNA sequence encoding this CDR3. This rearrangement joins TRBV6-5 to TRBJ2-7; 9 bases fit TRBD1. V shed 0 bases, J shed 0 bases, and the junction held 3 bases outside the gene matches. There are 16 residues in the CDR3. Germline V gene sequence: CDR1 MNHEY, CDR2 SVGAGI. In nucleotides, the CDR3 is TGTGCCAGCAGTTACTCTCGGACAGGGGACTCCTACGAGCAGTACTTC. Protein sequence: CASSYSRTGDSYEQYF.

The chain uses TRBV5-6 and TRBJ2-5; 12 positions agree with TRBD1. The length of the CDR3 is 16 residues. V gave up 2 bases and J gave up 4 bases; unmatched junction bases: 6. Germline V gene lookup returns CDR1 SGHDT and CDR2 YYEEEE. CDR3 DNA: TGTGCCAGCAGCTTCCTGGGACAGGGGGCTCTAGAGACCCAGTACTTC. This translates into CASSFLGQGALETQYF.

This clone was observed a handful of times. The chain has TRBV28 and TRBJ1-2; TRBD1 agrees at 8 bases. Germline V gene sequence: CDR1 MDHEN, CDR2 SYDVKM. This CDR3 comprises 13 residues. The V and J ends lost 7 bases and 4 bases, in that order; junction bases with no gene match: 5. CDR3: CASNVGTGYGYTF. The DNA of the CDR3 is TGTGCCAGCAACGTCGGGACAGGCTATGGCTACACCTTC.

CDR3 sequence (DNA): TGTGCCAGCTCACCAGGGAGGGCAGATACGCAGTATTTT. It encodes CASSPGRADTQYF. The genes are TRBV18 and TRBJ2-3; 7 bases map to TRBD2. The CDR3 is made up of 13 amino acids. CDR1 and CDR2 from the germline V gene are KGHSH and LQKENI. V lost 2 bases, J lost 4 bases, and 0 bases stayed unmatched.

The chain couples TRBV7-9 to TRBJ1-1; 7 bases match TRBD1. V lost 3 bases to trimming and J lost 6 bases; unmatched junction nucleotides: 10. This CDR3 region has 15 residues. Germline CDR1 reads SEHNR; CDR2 reads FQNEAQ (reference sequence). The CDR3: CASSLGDRVGAEAFF. The CDR3 region has the DNA TGTGCCAGCAGCTTGGGCGACAGGGTGGGCGCTGAAGCTTTCTTT.

Only a few counts were recorded for this clone. This rearrangement joins TRBV14 to TRBJ2-5, with D perhaps matching TRBD2 (6 bases). V lost 3 bases and J lost 1, with 21 bases in between. In germline, CDR1 is SGHDN, CDR2 FVKESK. The CDR3 has 18 amino acids. The CDR3 coding sequence is TGTGCCAGCAGCCATAGAATAGCGGCAAAAACTAGCCAAGAGACCCAGTACTTC. It specifies CASSHRIAAKTSQETQYF.

The chain combines TRBV27 with TRBJ2-7; 10 nucleotides agree with TRBD1. The germline V gene encodes CDR1 MNHEY and CDR2 SMNVEV (reference sequence). Losses at the gene ends were 5 bases for V and 2 bases for J; bases not matched to a gene: 3. CDR3 length equals 14 residues. CDR3 loop: CASSGTGVTYEQYF. Written as DNA, the CDR3 is TGTGCCAGCAGTGGGACAGGGGTAACCTACGAGCAGTACTTC.

V is TRBV5-1 and J is TRBJ2-7, with 7 bases fitting TRBD1. The germline V gene has CDR1 SGHRS and CDR2 YFSETQ. V was pared by 4 bases and J by 3 bases, with 10 bases of the junction left unmatched. The CDR3 is made up of 15 amino acids. The CDR3 loop is CASSDRDSPLYEQYF. As DNA, the CDR3 is TGCGCCAGCAGCGACCGGGACAGCCCCCTCTACGAGCAGTACTTC.

The chain joins TRBV2 to TRBJ1-2, with D possibly matching TRBD1 (5 bases). The germline gives CDR1 SNHLY, CDR2 FYNNEI. This CDR3 spans 15 amino acids. The germline V and J ends were trimmed by 5 bases and 4 bases, with 17 bases remaining between them. The CDR3 bases are TGTGCCAGCAGTCGCGTGGTAGGGGAAGCCTATGGCTACACCTTC. It specifies CASSRVVGEAYGYTF.

The V and J genes are TRBV30 and TRBJ2-5; 9 nucleotides match TRBD2. The CDR3 has 19 residues. V shed 0 bases and J 0 bases; nucleotides not matched to a gene: 14. The germline V gene encodes CDR1 GTSNPN and CDR2 SVGIG (reference sequence). In nucleotides, the CDR3 is TGTGCCTGGAGTGTTAATGTGGCTAGCGGGGCCTATAACCAAGAGACCCAGTACTTC. This gives the protein CAWSVNVASGAYNQETQYF.

The chain carries TRBV28 and TRBJ1-4, with TRBD1 matching 7 bases. Germline CDR1 and CDR2: MDHEN and SYDVKM. The CDR3 totals 14 residues. With V trimmed by 2 bases and J by 7 bases, 4 bases remained unmatched. In DNA, the CDR3 is TGTGCCAGCAGTTTAAGGGACAGCGGTGAAAAACTGTTTTTT. It encodes CASSLRDSGEKLFF.

In regard to this clone: The junction differs from germline at one of its ends, possibly a read error. The genes are TRBV5-6 and TRBJ2-5; 11 bases map to TRBD2. The CDR3 has 15 residues. Germline loops: CDR1 SGHDT, CDR2 YYEEEE. The CDR3 DNA reads TGTGCCAGCAGCCCTCGGACTAGCGGGCAAGGGACCCAGTACTTC. Protein sequence: CASSPRTSGQGTQYF.

This sequence joins TRBV5-4 and TRBJ2-3; a weak D match, TRBD2 (5 bases). V lost 6 bases to trimming and J lost 8 bases, with 25 bases between them. CDR1 and CDR2 from the germline V gene are SGHNT and YYREEE (reference sequence). This CDR3 comprises 16 residues. The chain's CDR3 is CASTLSQRGFMSTQYF. CDR3 nucleotides: TGTGCCAGCACCCTGAGTCAGAGAGGGTTCATGAGTACGCAGTATTTT.

This chain links TRBV7-6 with TRBJ2-2; 8 bases fit TRBD2. The CDR3 totals 16 residues. CDR1 and CDR2 from the germline V gene are SGHVS and FNYEAQ. V shed 5 bases and J 7 bases; nucleotides not matched to a gene: 12. CDR3 protein: CASSIIAGPNGGELFF. CDR3 nucleotides: TGTGCCAGCAGCATAATAGCGGGACCAAACGGCGGGGAGCTGTTTTTT.

The CDR3 DNA reads TGTGCCAGCAGTGAACAGGCGGGGACCGGCTACACCTTC. This encodes CASSEQAGTGYTF. The chain has TRBV6-1 and TRBJ1-2, with D perhaps matching TRBD1 (5 bases). Germline values: CDR1 MNHNS, CDR2 SASEGT. This CDR3 region has 13 residues. V was clipped by 2 bases and J by 8 bases, with 12 bases between them.

The chain couples TRBV19 to TRBJ2-1, with TRBD1 identical over 9 bases. The CDR3 is 14 amino acids. Germline CDR1 is LNHDA and CDR2 is SQIVND (reference sequence). The V and J ends lost 7 bases and 6 bases, in that order; junction bases with no gene match: 7. This chain's CDR3 is CASTKTGGLNEQFF. The DNA for the CDR3 is TGTGCCAGTACTAAGACAGGGGGACTCAATGAGCAGTTCTTC.

J is TRBJ2-5 and V is TRBV9, with 9 nucleotides matching TRBD2. The V gene's germline CDR1 is SGDLS and CDR2 YYNGEE. The V gene end was trimmed by 2 bases and the J gene end by 1 base; junction bases not matched to a gene: 6. CDR3 length equals 16 residues. CDR3 protein: CASSVGGRVTQETQYF. The CDR3 DNA reads TGTGCCAGCAGCGTCGGCGGGAGGGTTACCCAAGAGACCCAGTACTTC.